Listed below are T cell receptor beta chains from one sample, sequenced in a study of cytomegalovirus exposure and HLA in healthy donors. Profiled with immunoSEQ multiplex PCR; TCRdb holds only in-frame clones, not every one. The repertoire consists of about 150,000 clones, with around 90% occurring once and the leading ten covering about 3.5%. The sequenced sample consisted of PBMCs. The receptors shown here come from a woman between 18 and 29 years old in good health and CMV-seropositive. Each CDR3 is given with its conserved first and last residue. A D gene is named only where the DNA matches it firmly. Clone size is not always given. Where it is, it says once, few, many or a class for expanded clones.

>TRBD1|.|14|TRBJ2-2|TRBV11-3
CASSGQGDTGELFF
TGTGCCAGCAGTGGACAGGGCGACACCGGGGAGCTGTTTTTT
>.|few|16|TRBJ2-3|TRBV15
CATSREGRGYTDTQYF
TGTGCCACCAGCAGAGAGGGCCGGGGTTACACAGATACGCAGTATTTT
>.|.|15|TRBJ2-3|TRBV6-1
CASSRGHLVTDTQYF
TGTGCCAGCAGCCGGGGACACCTTGTAACAGATACGCAGTATTTT
>TRBD1|.|13|TRBJ1-3|TRBV6-1
CASSERDRTTIYF
TGTGCCAGCAGTGAACGGGACAGGACGACCATATATTTT
>.|.|12|TRBJ1-1|TRBV6-6
CASSRMGGQAFF
TGTGCCAGCAGTCGCATGGGGGGGCAAGCTTTCTTT
>.|few|16|TRBJ2-2|TRBV11-3
CASSLGNWGDTGELFF
TGTGCCAGCAGCTTAGGGAATTGGGGGGACACCGGGGAGCTGTTTTTT
>.|.|14|TRBJ2-4|TRBV11-3
CASSFGGDKNIQYF
TGTGCCAGCAGCTTTGGCGGAGACAAAAACATTCAGTACTTC
>TRBD1|once|13|TRBJ1-1|TRBV6-5
CASSRDRDTEAFF
TGTGCCAGCAGCAGAGACAGGGACACTGAAGCTTTCTTT
>TRBD1|once|16|TRBJ1-2|TRBV30
CAWSVYRGQLGYGYTF
TGTGCCTGGAGTGTTTATAGGGGGCAGCTGGGCTATGGCTACACCTTC
>.|.|13|TRBJ2-3|TRBV7-9
CASAGGQSDTQYF
TGTGCCAGCGCAGGGGGGCAATCAGATACGCAGTATTTT
>.|.|17|TRBJ1-5|TRBV21-1
CASSKGDRGRSNQPQHF
TGTGCCAGCAGCAAAGGGGACAGGGGGCGTAGCAATCAGCCCCAGCATTTT
>TRBD1|.|15|TRBJ1-1|TRBV10-3
CAISRGQGMNTEAFF
TGTGCCATCAGTAGGGGACAGGGGATGAACACTGAAGCTTTCTTT
>.|.|12|TRBJ2-3|TRBV19
CASSTDFLRQYF
TGTGCCAGTAGTACGGACTTTCTGAGGCAGTATTTT
>TRBD2|.|13|TRBJ2-1|TRBV28
CASSGLADNEQFF
TGTGCCAGCAGCGGACTAGCGGACAATGAGCAGTTCTTC
>.|.|15|TRBJ1-4|TRBV9
CASSVGLSAYEKLFF
TGTGCCAGCAGCGTAGGGCTCTCAGCGTACGAAAAACTGTTTTTT
>TRBD2|.|14|TRBJ2-1|TRBV11-3
CASSSGTSGGEQFF
TGTGCCAGCAGCTCTGGGACTAGCGGGGGAGAGCAGTTCTTC
>TRBD2|.|15|TRBJ2-7|TRBV5-4
CASSLAGLAGGEQYF
TGTGCCAGCAGCTTGGCCGGACTAGCGGGAGGCGAGCAGTACTTC
>TRBD1|.|14|TRBJ1-2|TRBV5-1
CASSLVGQGSGYTF
TGCGCCAGCAGCTTGGTAGGACAGGGAAGTGGCTACACCTTC
>.|.|19|TRBJ2-2|TRBV27
CASTKIRGLAGPNTGELFF
TGTGCCAGCACTAAGATTAGGGGGCTTGCGGGGCCGAACACCGGGGAGCTGTTTTTT
>.|.|15|TRBJ1-1|TRBV5-1
CASSLVTGLGTEAFF
TGCGCCAGCAGCTTGGTAACAGGGCTGGGTACTGAAGCTTTCTTT
>TRBD1|.|15|TRBJ1-4|TRBV4-1
CASSQPGTDNEKLFF
TGCGCCAGCAGCCAACCCGGGACAGATAATGAAAAACTGTTTTTT
>TRBD2|.|16|TRBJ2-1|TRBV4-2
CASSQDSLAGVSEQFF
TGTGCCAGCAGCCAAGATAGCCTAGCGGGAGTCAGTGAGCAGTTCTTC
>.|.|15|TRBJ2-3|TRBV9
CASSVAGGSTDTQYF
TGTGCCAGCAGCGTAGCCGGAGGTAGCACAGATACGCAGTATTTT
>.|.|13|TRBJ2-6|TRBV23-1
CASTVSGANVLTF
TGCGCCAGCACCGTATCTGGGGCCAACGTCCTGACTTTC
>.|.|15|TRBJ2-1|TRBV19
CASSVTGARGTEQFF
TGTGCCAGTAGTGTAACAGGGGCCCGGGGGACGGAGCAGTTCTTC
>TRBD1|.|14|TRBJ2-7|TRBV15
CATSRTGQGGEQYF
TGTGCCACCAGCAGAACAGGACAGGGTGGCGAGCAGTACTTC